Shown below are 9 T cell receptor beta chains from a single sample sequenced in a study of blood T cell repertoires in COVID-19. Produced via immunoSEQ multiplex PCR; TCRdb's table is partial and in-frame only. The sample holds tens of thousands of clones, about 85% seen once. Sequenced sample: peripheral blood. The receptor source for this set is a human donor in a cohort sampled during active COVID-19.

The chain combines TRBV28 with TRBJ1-5, with D possibly matching TRBD1 (6 bases). Germline loops: CDR1 MDHEN, CDR2 SYDVKM. The V and J ends lost 4 bases and 7 bases respectively, with 14 bases between them. This CDR3 contains 14 residues. CDR3 sequence reads: CASSSTGTRQPQHF. The CDR3, as DNA: TGTGCCAGCAGTTCTACAGGGACCCGACAGCCCCAGCATTTT.

This chain uses TRBV28 with TRBJ2-1; a possible D gene is TRBD1 (6 bases). The germline V gene has CDR1 MDHEN and CDR2 SYDVKM. The V end lost 5 bases, the J end lost 0 bases, and 11 bases lay between the germline ends. CDR3 length: 15 amino acids. The CDR3 bases are TGTGCCAGCAGTACAGGGAGCGGCTCCTACAATGAGCAGTTCTTC. This gives the protein CASSTGSGSYNEQFF.

The rearrangement uses TRBV19 and TRBJ2-5; 10 bases agree with TRBD1. Unmatched junction bases numbered 13, after V lost 8 bases and J lost 1 base. The V gene's germline CDR1 is LNHDA and CDR2 SQIVND (reference sequence). This CDR3 is 17 amino acids long. CDR3 sequence: CASSRQGAPYIQETQYF. The CDR3 nucleotides are TGTGCCAGTTCCCGACAGGGGGCACCATATATCCAAGAGACCCAGTACTTC.

This clone is labeled large. This sequence joins TRBV10-1 and TRBJ2-1; D is perhaps TRBD2 (6 bases). The CDR3 is 14 amino acids. The V gene lost 2 bases and the J gene lost 7 bases, with 12 bases spanning the gap. The germline gives CDR1 WNHNN, CDR2 SYGVQD (reference sequence). CDR3 coding DNA: TGCGCCAGCAGTGAGGGTCTGGGGGGAAATGAGCAGTTCTTC. Translated, it gives CASSEGLGGNEQFF.

The rearrangement uses TRBV3-1 (or the pseudogene TRBV3-2) and TRBJ1-6; D might be TRBD1 (6 bases). V shed 8 bases and J shed 7 bases, with 15 bases lying between them. The CDR3 covers 14 residues. CDR1 is LGHDT and CDR2 is YNNKEL in the germline V gene (reference sequence). CDR3 loop: CASGPGHKNSPLHF. CDR3 DNA: TGTGCCAGCGGTCCGGGACACAAAAATTCACCCCTCCACTTT.

This clone has a handful of counts. V usage is TRBV7-2 and J usage is TRBJ2-7; D possibly corresponds to TRBD1 (5 bases). Trimming cost V 1 base and J 7 bases, with 14 bases left between them. CDR1 SGHTA and CDR2 FQGNSA come from the germline V gene. This CDR3 contains 14 residues. CDR3 amino acids: CASSLGGSKGEQYF. The CDR3, as DNA: TGTGCCAGCAGCTTAGGGGGCAGCAAGGGAGAGCAGTACTTC.

The chain links TRBV9 to TRBJ2-1; 16 bases line up with TRBD2. Losses at the gene ends were 2 bases for V and 4 bases for J; bases not matched to a gene: 3. The CDR3 loop spans 17 amino acids. Looked up from germline, CDR1 is SGDLS and CDR2 is YYNGEE. The DNA of the CDR3 is TGTGCCAGCAGCGTGGGACTAGCGGGGGGGCGGTACAATGAGCAGTTCTTC. Protein: CASSVGLAGGRYNEQFF. Based on the CDR3 plus reference TRBV9 and TRBJ2-1, the full variable domain is DSGVTQTPKHLITATGQRVTLRCSPRSGDLSVYWYQQSLDQGLQFLIQYYNGEERAKGNILERFSAQQFPDLHSELNLSSLELGDSALYFCASSVGLAGGRYNEQFFGPGTRLTVL.

This chain links TRBV5-1 with TRBJ2-3; D is undetermined. The CDR3 extends over 15 amino acids. V lost 0 bases, J lost 2 bases, and 10 bases lay in between. Per germline, CDR1 SGHRS and CDR2 YFSETQ. DNA for the CDR3: TGCGCCAGCAGCTTGGACAACCGCAACACAGATACGCAGTATTTT. Translating gives CASSLDNRNTDTQYF.

The CDR3 loop is CASSYLSPGDNEQFF. CDR3 sequence (DNA): TGTGCCAGCAGTTACTTGTCGCCAGGGGACAATGAGCAGTTCTTC. J is TRBJ2-1 and V is TRBV6-2 or TRBV6-3; TRBD1 is a possible D gene (6 bases). The V end was cut by 1 base, the J end by 5 bases, with 12 bases between. Per germline, CDR1 MNHEY and CDR2 SVGEGT. This CDR3 region has 15 residues.